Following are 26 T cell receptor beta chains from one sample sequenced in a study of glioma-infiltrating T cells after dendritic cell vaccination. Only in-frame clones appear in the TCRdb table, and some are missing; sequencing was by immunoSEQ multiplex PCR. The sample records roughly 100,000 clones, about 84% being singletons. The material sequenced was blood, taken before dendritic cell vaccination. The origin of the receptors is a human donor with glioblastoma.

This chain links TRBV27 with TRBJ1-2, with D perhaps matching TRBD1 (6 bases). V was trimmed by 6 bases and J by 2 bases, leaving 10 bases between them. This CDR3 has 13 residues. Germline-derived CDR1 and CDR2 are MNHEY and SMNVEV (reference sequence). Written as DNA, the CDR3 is TGTGCCAGCAGCCGACAGGAGAACTATGGCTACACCTTC. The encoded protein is CASSRQENYGYTF.

The CDR3 nucleotides read TGTGCCAGCAGCAACCTCGAGTACCAAGAGACCCAGTACTTC. It yields the protein CASSNLEYQETQYF. The chain combines TRBV21-1 with TRBJ2-5; TRBD2, as called in the table, went unchecked against the DNA. TRBV21-1 is a recognized pseudogene. The CDR3 length is 14 residues.

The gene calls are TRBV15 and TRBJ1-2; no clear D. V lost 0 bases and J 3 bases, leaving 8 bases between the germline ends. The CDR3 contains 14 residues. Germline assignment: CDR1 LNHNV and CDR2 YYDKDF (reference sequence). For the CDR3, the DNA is TGTGCCACCAGCAGAGATAGAACGGACTATGGCTACACCTTC. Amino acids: CATSRDRTDYGYTF.

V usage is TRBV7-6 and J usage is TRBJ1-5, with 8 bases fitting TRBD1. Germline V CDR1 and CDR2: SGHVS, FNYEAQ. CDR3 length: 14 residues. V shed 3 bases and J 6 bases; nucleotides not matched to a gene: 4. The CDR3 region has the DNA TGTGCCAGCAGCTTTCAGGGGGCGGGTCAGCCCCAGCATTTT. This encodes CASSFQGAGQPQHF.

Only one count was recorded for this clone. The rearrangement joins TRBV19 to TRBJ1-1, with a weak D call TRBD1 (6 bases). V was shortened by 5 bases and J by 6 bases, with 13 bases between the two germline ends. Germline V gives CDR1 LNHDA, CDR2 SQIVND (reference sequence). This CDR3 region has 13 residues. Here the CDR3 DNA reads TGTGCCAGTAGTCCTCAGGGGAGCCCTGAAGCTTTCTTT. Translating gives CASSPQGSPEAFF.

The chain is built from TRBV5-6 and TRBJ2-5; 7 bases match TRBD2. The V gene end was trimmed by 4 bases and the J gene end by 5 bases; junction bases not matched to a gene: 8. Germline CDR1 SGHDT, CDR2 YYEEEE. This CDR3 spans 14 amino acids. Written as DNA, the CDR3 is TGTGCCAGCAGCGATTCAGGGCGGGGGGAGACCCAGTACTTC. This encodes CASSDSGRGETQYF.

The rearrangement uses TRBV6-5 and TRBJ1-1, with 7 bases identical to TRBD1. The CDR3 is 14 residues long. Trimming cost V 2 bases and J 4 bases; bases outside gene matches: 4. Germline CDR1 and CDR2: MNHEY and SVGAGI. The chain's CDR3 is CASSYGGDSTEAFF. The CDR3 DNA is TGTGCCAGCAGTTACGGTGGGGACAGCACTGAAGCTTTCTTT.

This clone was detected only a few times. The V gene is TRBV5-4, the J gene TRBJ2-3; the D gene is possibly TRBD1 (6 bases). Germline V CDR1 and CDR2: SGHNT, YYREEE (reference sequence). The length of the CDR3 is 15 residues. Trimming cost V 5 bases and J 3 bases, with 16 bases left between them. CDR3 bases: TGTGCCAGCAGGCCCGAGACAGGTGTAACAGATACGCAGTATTTT. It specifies CASRPETGVTDTQYF. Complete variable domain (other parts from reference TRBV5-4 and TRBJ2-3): ETGVTQSPTHLIKTRGQQVTLRCSSQSGHNTVSWYQQALGQGPQFIFQYYREEENGRGNFPPRFSGLQFPNYSSELNVNALELDDSALYLCASRPETGVTDTQYFGPGTRLTVL.

This CDR3 reads CASSAPSTGGSYNEQFF. CDR3 nucleotide sequence: TGTGCCAGCAGCGCCCCGTCGACAGGGGGCTCCTACAATGAGCAGTTCTTC. The chain has TRBV9 and TRBJ2-1, with 9 bases lining up with TRBD1. This CDR3 is built from 17 residues. After removal of 3 bases from V and 0 bases from J, the junction contained 7 bases not matched to a gene. The V gene's germline CDR1 is SGDLS and CDR2 YYNGEE.

The CDR3 loop reads CASSQGAGGATDTQYF. DNA of the CDR3: TGCGCCAGCAGCCAAGGGGCGGGAGGCGCCACAGATACGCAGTATTTT. The V and J genes are TRBV4-3 and TRBJ2-3; 8 bases align to TRBD2. The CDR3 is made up of 16 amino acids. Germline CDR1 LGHNA, CDR2 YSLEER. V trimming: 1 base; J trimming: 2 bases; junction bases outside the gene matches: 5.

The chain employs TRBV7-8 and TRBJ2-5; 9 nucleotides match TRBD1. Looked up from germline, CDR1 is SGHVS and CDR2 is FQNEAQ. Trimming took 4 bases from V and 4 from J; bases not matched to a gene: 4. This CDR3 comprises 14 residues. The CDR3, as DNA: TGTGCCAGCAGCTGGGGACAGGGCACAGAGACCCAGTACTTC. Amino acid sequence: CASSWGQGTETQYF. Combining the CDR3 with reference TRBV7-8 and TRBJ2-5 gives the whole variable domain GAGVSQSPRYKVAKRGQDVALRCDPISGHVSLFWYQQALGQGPEFLTYFQNEAQLDKSGLPSDRFFAERPEGSVSTLKIQRTQQEDSAVYLCASSWGQGTETQYFGPGTRLLVL.

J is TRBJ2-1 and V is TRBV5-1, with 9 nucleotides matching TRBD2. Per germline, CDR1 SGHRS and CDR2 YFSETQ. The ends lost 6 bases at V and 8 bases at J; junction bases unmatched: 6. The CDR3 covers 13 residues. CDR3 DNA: TGCGCCAGCAAAGCTAGCGGGGTTGATGAGCAGTTCTTC. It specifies CASKASGVDEQFF.

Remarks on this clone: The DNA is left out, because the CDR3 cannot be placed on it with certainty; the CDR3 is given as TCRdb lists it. Here the CDR3 reads CASTSEGTRTDTQYF. The chain uses TRBV6-1 and TRBJ2-3; the DNA was not used to check the table's D call, TRBD2. The CDR3 has 15 residues if both end residues are counted. Germline CDR1 and CDR2: MNHNS and SASEGT.

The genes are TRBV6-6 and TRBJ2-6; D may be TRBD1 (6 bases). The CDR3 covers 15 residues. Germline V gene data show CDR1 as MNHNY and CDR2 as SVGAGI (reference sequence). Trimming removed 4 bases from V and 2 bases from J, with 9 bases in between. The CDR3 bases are TGTGCCAGCAGTTCCACAGGGACTGGGGCCAACGTCCTGACTTTC. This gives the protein CASSSTGTGANVLTF.

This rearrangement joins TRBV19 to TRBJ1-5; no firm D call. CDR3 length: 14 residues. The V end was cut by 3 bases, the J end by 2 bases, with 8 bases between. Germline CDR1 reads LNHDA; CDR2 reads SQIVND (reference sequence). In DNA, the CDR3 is TGTGCCAGTAGTATCGACGGAGGCAATCAGCCCCAGCATTTT. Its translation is CASSIDGGNQPQHF. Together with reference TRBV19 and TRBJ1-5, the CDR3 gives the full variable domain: DGGITQSPKYLFRKEGQNVTLSCEQNLNHDAMYWYRQDPGQGLRLIYYSQIVNDFQKGDIAEGYSVSREKKESFPLTVTSAQKNPTAFYLCASSIDGGNQPQHFGDGTRLSIL.

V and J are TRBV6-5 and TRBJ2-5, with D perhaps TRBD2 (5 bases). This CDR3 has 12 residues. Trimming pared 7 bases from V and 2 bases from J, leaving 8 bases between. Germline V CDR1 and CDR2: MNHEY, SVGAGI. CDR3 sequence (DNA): TGTGCCAGCACCGGGAATCAAGAGACCCAGTACTTC. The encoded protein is CASTGNQETQYF.

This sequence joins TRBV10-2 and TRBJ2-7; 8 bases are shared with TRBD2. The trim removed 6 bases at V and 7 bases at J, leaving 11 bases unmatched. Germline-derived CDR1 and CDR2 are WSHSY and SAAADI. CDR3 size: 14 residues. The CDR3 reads CASRENIGRGEQYF. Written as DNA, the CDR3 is TGCGCCAGCAGGGAGAATATCGGGAGGGGAGAGCAGTACTTC.

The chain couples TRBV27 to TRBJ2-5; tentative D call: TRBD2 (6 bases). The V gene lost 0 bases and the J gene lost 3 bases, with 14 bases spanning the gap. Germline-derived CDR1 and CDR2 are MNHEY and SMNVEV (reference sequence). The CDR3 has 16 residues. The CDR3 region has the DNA TGTGCCAGCAGTTTATCGGAGGGGTCCCCCAAAGAGACCCAGTACTTC. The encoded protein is CASSLSEGSPKETQYF.

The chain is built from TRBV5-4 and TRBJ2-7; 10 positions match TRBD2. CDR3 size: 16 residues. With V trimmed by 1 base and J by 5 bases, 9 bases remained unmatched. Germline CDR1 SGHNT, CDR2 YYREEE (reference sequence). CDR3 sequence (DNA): TGTGCCAGCAGCTTGCCTAGCGGGGGAGGGTTACACGAGCAGTACTTC. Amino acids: CASSLPSGGGLHEQYF.

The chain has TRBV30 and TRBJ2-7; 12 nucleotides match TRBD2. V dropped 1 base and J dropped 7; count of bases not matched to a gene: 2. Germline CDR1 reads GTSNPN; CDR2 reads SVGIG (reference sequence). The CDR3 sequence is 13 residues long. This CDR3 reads CAWSDGLAGEQYF. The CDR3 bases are TGTGCCTGGAGTGACGGACTAGCGGGAGAGCAGTACTTC. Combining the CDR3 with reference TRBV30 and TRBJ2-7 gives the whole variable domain SQTIHQWPATLVQPVGSPLSLECTVEGTSNPNLYWYRQAAGRGLQLLFYSVGIGQISSEVPQNLSASRPQDRQFILSSKKLLLSDSGFYLCAWSDGLAGEQYFGPGTRLTVT.

This CDR3 reads CASPPILTSTYNEQFF. DNA of the CDR3: TGCGCCAGCCCCCCTATCCTTACTAGTACCTACAATGAGCAGTTCTTC. The chain uses TRBV10-2 and TRBJ2-1, with a weak D call TRBD2 (5 bases). The CDR3 is 16 residues long. The V and J ends lost 8 bases and 2 bases respectively, with 19 bases between them. Germline values: CDR1 WSHSY, CDR2 SAAADI.

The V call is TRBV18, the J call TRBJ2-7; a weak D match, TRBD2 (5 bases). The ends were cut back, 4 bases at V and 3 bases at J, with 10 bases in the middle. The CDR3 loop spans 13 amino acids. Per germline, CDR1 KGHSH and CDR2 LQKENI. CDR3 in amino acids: CASSLTGDYEQYF. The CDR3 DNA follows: TGTGCCAGCTCACTCACCGGGGACTACGAGCAGTACTTC.

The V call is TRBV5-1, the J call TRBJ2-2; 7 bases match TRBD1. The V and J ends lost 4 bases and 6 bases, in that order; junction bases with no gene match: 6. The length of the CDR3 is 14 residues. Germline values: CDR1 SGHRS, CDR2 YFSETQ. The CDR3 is CASSGEQGPGELFF. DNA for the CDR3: TGCGCCAGCAGCGGGGAACAGGGGCCCGGGGAGCTGTTTTTT.

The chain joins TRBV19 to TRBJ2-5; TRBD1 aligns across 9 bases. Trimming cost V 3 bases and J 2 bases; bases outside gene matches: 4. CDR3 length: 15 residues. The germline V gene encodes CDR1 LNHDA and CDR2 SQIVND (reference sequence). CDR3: CASSMGTGPQETQYF. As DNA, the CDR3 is TGTGCCAGTAGTATGGGGACAGGGCCACAAGAGACCCAGTACTTC.

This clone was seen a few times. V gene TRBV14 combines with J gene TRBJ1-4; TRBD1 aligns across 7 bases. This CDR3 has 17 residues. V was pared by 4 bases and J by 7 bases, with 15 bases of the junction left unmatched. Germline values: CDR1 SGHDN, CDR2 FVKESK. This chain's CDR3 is CASSPRGRGLLFEKLFF. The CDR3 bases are TGTGCCAGCAGCCCTAGGGGGCGCGGGCTCCTTTTTGAAAAACTGTTTTTT.

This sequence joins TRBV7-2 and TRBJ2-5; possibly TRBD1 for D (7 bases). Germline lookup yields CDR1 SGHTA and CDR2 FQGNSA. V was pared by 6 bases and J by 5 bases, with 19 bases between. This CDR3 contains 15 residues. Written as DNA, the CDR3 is TGTGCCAGCAGTTCCCAGGGGGGATACTGGGAGACCCAGTACTTC. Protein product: CASSSQGGYWETQYF.